A single sample gave rise to the 26 T cell receptor beta chains below, sequenced in a study of blood T cell repertoires in COVID-19. Measured with immunoSEQ multiplex PCR; TCRdb has only the in-frame clones, and not every one. Altogether about 150,000 clones are present, approximately 77% being singletons, with the ten largest covering about 10%. Input material: peripheral blood. These receptors were obtained from a woman at least 80 years old with active or convalescent COVID-19.

V usage is TRBV7-2 and J usage is TRBJ1-2, with 9 bases aligning to TRBD1. The CDR3 loop spans 15 amino acids. Germline-derived CDR1 and CDR2 are SGHTA and FQGNSA. V shed 5 bases, J shed 8 bases, and the junction held 12 bases outside the gene matches. In nucleotides, the CDR3 is TGTGCCAGCAGCATAACCCCCGGGACAGGGAACGGCTACACCTTC. It codes for CASSITPGTGNGYTF. Looking up the rest from reference TRBV7-2 and TRBJ1-2 gives the full variable domain: GAGVSQSPSNKVTEKGKDVELRCDPISGHTALYWYRQSLGQGLEFLIYFQGNSAPDKSGLPSDRFSAERTGGSVSTLTIQRTQQEDSAVYLCASSITPGTGNGYTFGSGTRLTVV.

This clone has only one observation. The rearrangement uses TRBV4-2 and TRBJ1-4; D unresolved. Trimming took 6 bases from V and 8 from J, leaving 19 bases between them. CDR1 and CDR2 (germline): LGHNA, YNFKEQ. There are 15 residues in the CDR3. This CDR3 reads CASRLGSSVVEKLFF. CDR3 in DNA: TGTGCCAGCAGACTCGGGTCCTCGGTAGTAGAAAAACTGTTTTTT.

The chain joins TRBV19 to TRBJ1-4; D ambiguous. This CDR3 contains 15 residues. Trimming stripped 5 bases from V and 5 bases from J, with 15 bases between. Germline CDR1 reads LNHDA; CDR2 reads SQIVND (reference sequence). The chain's CDR3 is CASSLRHATNEKLFF. As DNA, the CDR3 is TGTGCCAGTAGTTTAAGACACGCCACGAATGAAAAACTGTTTTTT.

V usage is TRBV30 and J usage is TRBJ2-1; 7 bases fit TRBD2. Germline assignment: CDR1 GTSNPN and CDR2 SVGIG (reference sequence). The CDR3 loop spans 13 amino acids. V was clipped by 0 bases and J by 12 bases; unmatched bases: 8. The CDR3 bases are TGTGCCTGGAGTGTAAATGGAGGGAGGGGGCAGTTCTTC. This sequence encodes CAWSVNGGRGQFF.

This rearrangement joins TRBV9 to TRBJ2-1; 12 positions agree with TRBD2. The CDR3 contains 19 residues. The junction had 11 bases not matched to a gene; V was cut back by 4 bases and J by 0 bases. The germline V gene encodes CDR1 SGDLS and CDR2 YYNGEE. The chain's CDR3 is CASSPQGLAGASSYNEQFF. CDR3 coding DNA: TGTGCCAGCAGCCCCCAGGGACTAGCGGGCGCAAGCTCCTACAATGAGCAGTTCTTC.

The J gene is TRBJ2-7, the V gene TRBV6-1; TRBD1 is a possible D gene (6 bases). V was cut by 1 base and J by 4 bases, with 14 bases left in between. This CDR3 has 15 residues. Germline V lookup: CDR1 MNHNS, CDR2 SASEGT. The CDR3 loop reads CASSEGVTGIYEQYF. The CDR3, as DNA: TGTGCCAGCAGTGAAGGGGTTACAGGGATATACGAGCAGTACTTC.

This clone has a single count. The rearrangement uses TRBV19 and TRBJ1-6; tentatively, D is TRBD1 (6 bases). V was shortened by 10 bases and J by 16 bases, with 23 bases between the two germline ends. The CDR3 covers 13 residues. CDR1 and CDR2 (germline): LNHDA, SQIVND (reference sequence). The CDR3 sequence: CATARTDRTELHF. For the CDR3, the DNA is TGTGCCACCGCCCGGACTGACAGGACGGAACTCCACTTT.

J is TRBJ1-2 and V is TRBV7-6; no firm D call. Germline values: CDR1 SGHVS, CDR2 FNYEAQ. V shed 4 bases and J shed 8 bases, with 14 bases lying between them. There are 13 residues in the CDR3. The CDR3 DNA sequence: TGTGCCAGCAGCTCCTTACCGGTATGGGGCTACACCTTC. Residues: CASSSLPVWGYTF.

The J gene is TRBJ1-2, the V gene TRBV10-3; TRBD1 aligns across 8 bases. CDR1 and CDR2 from the germline V gene are ENHRY and SYGVKD. With V trimmed by 3 bases and J by 5 bases, 8 bases remained unmatched. This CDR3 has 15 residues. CDR3 protein: CAISEQDREQYGYTF. The CDR3 coding sequence is TGTGCCATCAGTGAACAGGACAGGGAACAATATGGCTACACCTTC.

V and J are TRBV24-1 and TRBJ2-5; 8 nucleotides match TRBD2. The germline gives CDR1 KGHDR, CDR2 SFDVKD. The CDR3 covers 12 residues. J gave up 6 bases and V 10 bases, and 6 bases lay outside the gene matches. CDR3 in DNA: TGTGCCACTAGCAGCGGGAGTCAGACCCAGTACTTC. As protein: CATSSGSQTQYF.

The table lists this clone with a count of one. This chain links TRBV7-6 with TRBJ1-1, with 9 bases matching TRBD1. V dropped 1 base and J dropped 5; count of bases not matched to a gene: 8. The CDR3 totals 16 residues. Germline CDR1 is SGHVS and CDR2 is FNYEAQ. For the CDR3, the DNA is TGTGCCAGCAGCTTAGATATAGGACAGGGGAAGACTGAAGCTTTCTTT. Translation: CASSLDIGQGKTEAFF.

This clone was counted between two and nine times. The J gene is TRBJ2-1, the V gene TRBV29-1; 8 bases are a match to TRBD1. V lost 3 bases to trimming and J lost 7 bases; unmatched junction nucleotides: 5. The germline CDR1 and CDR2 sequences are SQVTM and ANQGSEA. This CDR3 has 13 amino acids. CDR3 nucleotides: TGCAGCGTTGATCGACAGGGGTCGAATGAGCAGTTCTTC. It codes for CSVDRQGSNEQFF.

The chain carries TRBV6-5 and TRBJ2-7; TRBD1 might be the D (6 bases). Germline CDR1 MNHEY, CDR2 SVGAGI. The V and J ends lost 6 bases and 4 bases respectively, with 16 bases between them. The CDR3 has 14 residues. The CDR3 sequence is CASSPGTLRYEQYF. Written as DNA, the CDR3 is TGTGCCAGCAGCCCCGGGACACTAAGATACGAGCAGTACTTC.

The CDR3 sequence is CASSLTPPGGVDTQYF. CDR3 nucleotides: TGTGCCAGCAGTTTAACCCCCCCAGGGGGCGTAGATACGCAGTATTTT. V usage is TRBV27 and J usage is TRBJ2-3; 8 positions agree with TRBD1. With 2 bases clipped from V and 5 bases from J, the junction kept 9 bases outside the gene matches. The V gene's germline CDR1 is MNHEY and CDR2 SMNVEV (reference sequence). This CDR3 is built from 16 residues.

This clone was counted only a few times. The chain couples TRBV28 to TRBJ1-2; a possible D gene is TRBD1 (6 bases). The CDR3 spans 16 residues. V dropped 6 bases and J dropped 4 bases, with 21 bases sitting between them. CDR1 is MDHEN and CDR2 is SYDVKM in the germline V gene. CDR3 protein: CASSPRGARGAYGYTF. The CDR3, as DNA: TGTGCCAGCAGCCCTCGGGGCGCCAGGGGCGCCTATGGCTACACCTTC.

The table lists this clone with a few counts. The chain has TRBV5-6 and TRBJ2-7; 8 positions match TRBD2. The CDR3 runs 15 residues. Germline V gene sequence: CDR1 SGHDT, CDR2 YYEEEE. Unmatched junction bases numbered 5, after V lost 3 bases and J lost 0 bases. This CDR3 reads CASSSYSGSSYEQYF. CDR3 nucleotides: TGTGCCAGCAGCTCCTACAGCGGGAGCTCCTACGAGCAGTACTTC.

This chain joins TRBV19 and TRBJ1-6; 7 bases are a match to TRBD1. This CDR3 comprises 16 residues. The trim removed 4 bases at V and 5 bases at J, leaving 8 bases unmatched. Germline values: CDR1 LNHDA, CDR2 SQIVND (reference sequence). In DNA, the CDR3 is TGTGCCAGTAGTAGGTCCCCCGGGACAGATAATTCACCCCTCCACTTT. Translating gives CASSRSPGTDNSPLHF. The full variable domain, completed using reference TRBV19 and TRBJ1-6, is DGGITQSPKYLFRKEGQNVTLSCEQNLNHDAMYWYRQDPGQGLRLIYYSQIVNDFQKGDIAEGYSVSREKKESFPLTVTSAQKNPTAFYLCASSRSPGTDNSPLHFGNGTRLTVT.

With regard to this clone: Within the sample, other DNA sequences also encode this same CDR3. This rearrangement joins TRBV5-4 to TRBJ1-1; tentatively, D is TRBD1 (5 bases). Deletions cut 1 base from V and 6 bases from J, with 10 bases between. The CDR3 loop spans 13 amino acids. Germline CDR1 and CDR2: SGHNT and YYREEE (reference sequence). The CDR3 here is CASSLRGIAEAFF. CDR3 DNA sequence: TGTGCCAGCAGCTTGAGGGGTATCGCTGAAGCTTTCTTT.

As to this clone: Other DNA sequences from this sample encode an identical CDR3 as well. The J gene is TRBJ1-1, the V gene TRBV5-1; TRBD1 aligns across 8 bases. Losses at the gene ends were 2 bases for V and 1 base for J; bases not matched to a gene: 4. CDR3 length: 15 amino acids. Germline V lookup: CDR1 SGHRS, CDR2 YFSETQ. DNA for the CDR3: TGCGCCAGCAGCTTCTCCGGGACAGGGAACACTGAAGCTTTCTTT. Amino acids: CASSFSGTGNTEAFF. The full variable domain, rest sourced from reference TRBV5-1 and TRBJ1-1, is KAGVTQTPRYLIKTRGQQVTLSCSPISGHRSVSWYQQTPGQGLQFLFEYFSETQRNKGNFPGRFSGRQFSNSRSEMNVSTLELGDSALYLCASSFSGTGNTEAFFGQGTRLTVV.

This chain connects TRBV7-9 to TRBJ2-1; 14 positions agree with TRBD2. The CDR3 runs 17 residues. After removal of 5 bases from V and 3 bases from J, the junction contained 6 bases not matched to a gene. The germline CDR1 and CDR2 sequences are SEHNR and FQNEAQ (reference sequence). The CDR3 sequence is CASSQGLAGAIYNEQFF. The CDR3 DNA reads as TGTGCCAGCAGCCAGGGACTAGCGGGAGCCATCTACAATGAGCAGTTCTTC. The complete variable domain, with remaining parts taken from reference TRBV7-9 and TRBJ2-1, reads DTGVSQNPRHKITKRGQNVTFRCDPISEHNRLYWYRQTLGQGPEFLTYFQNEAQLEKSRLLSDRFSAERPKGSFSTLEIQRTEQGDSAMYLCASSQGLAGAIYNEQFFGPGTRLTVL.

The rearrangement joins TRBV6-2 or TRBV6-3 to TRBJ2-7, with D perhaps TRBD1 (6 bases). CDR1 and CDR2 (germline): MNHEY, SVGEGT. CDR3 length: 12 residues. Trimming took off 6 bases at V and 5 bases at J, with 11 bases between the two ends. CDR3 in DNA: TGTGCCAGCAGCAGGGGTCTTGACGAGCAGTACTTC. This sequence encodes CASSRGLDEQYF.

V gene TRBV11-2 combines with J gene TRBJ2-7; TRBD2 might be the D (6 bases). Trimming stripped 1 base from V and 0 bases from J, with 10 bases between. The CDR3 totals 15 residues. Germline CDR1 is SGHAT and CDR2 is FQNNGV. The DNA of the CDR3 is TGTGCCAGCAGCTTAGTTGCGGGGAGCTCCTACGAGCAGTACTTC. As protein: CASSLVAGSSYEQYF.

The chain is built from TRBV9 and TRBJ2-7; TRBD1 is a possible D gene (6 bases). V was clipped by 5 bases and J by 6 bases, with 15 bases between them. Germline V gene data show CDR1 as SGDLS and CDR2 as YYNGEE. The CDR3 spans 13 residues. The CDR3 DNA reads as TGTGCCAGCAGTGATAACAGGGATAGCGAGCAGTACTTC. Residues: CASSDNRDSEQYF.

The chain carries TRBV6-5 and TRBJ1-2; D gene ambiguous. CDR3 length: 14 amino acids. Germline CDR1 MNHEY, CDR2 SVGAGI. Trimming cost V 6 bases and J 0 bases, with 11 bases left between them. The CDR3, as DNA: TGTGCCAGCAGCTTCCTCTCAGCTAACTATGGCTACACCTTC. Its protein product is CASSFLSANYGYTF.

This chain uses TRBV5-1 with TRBJ2-7; D might be TRBD2 (7 bases). The V end was cut by 0 bases, the J end by 7 bases, with 14 bases between. Germline CDR1 reads SGHRS; CDR2 reads YFSETQ. The CDR3 has 14 residues. The DNA for the CDR3 is TGCGCCAGCAGCTTGGGCAGGGGAGGGGGAGAGCAGTACTTC. This gives the protein CASSLGRGGGEQYF.

This sequence joins TRBV5-4 and TRBJ1-1; D is unresolved. Germline V gives CDR1 SGHNT, CDR2 YYREEE (reference sequence). V lost 4 bases and J lost 1, with 8 bases in between. The CDR3 length is 13 residues. This chain's CDR3 is CASSVSQNTEAFF. In DNA form, the CDR3 reads TGTGCCAGCAGCGTTAGCCAGAACACTGAAGCTTTCTTT.